A selection of T cell receptor beta chains follows, all from one sample in a study of blood T cell repertoires in COVID-19. Measured with immunoSEQ multiplex PCR; TCRdb has only the in-frame clones, and not every one. The table lists 250,000 or so clones, about 87% of them singletons. The material sequenced was PBMCs or T cells enriched from blood (not recorded which). The origin of the receptors is a woman between 25 and 40 years old with acute COVID-19. Both conserved end residues are part of each CDR3. The D gene is left open where the match is weak. Clone size is shown for a subset of rows, as once, few, many or a class of expanded clone.

>TRBJ2-7|-|TRBV27|-
TGTGCCAGCGGATCCGCTAGGGGCCAAAGGAACGAGCAGTACTTC
CASGSARGQRNEQYF
>TRBJ2-3|-|TRBV6-2/TRBV6-3|-
TGTGCCAGCAGTTACTGGGGCGGGACCACAGATACGCAGTATTTT
CASSYWGGTTDTQYF
>TRBJ2-5|-|TRBV5-6|-
TGTGCCAGCAGCTTGAATAGAAGGGGGAACCTCCAAGAGACCCAGTACTTC
CASSLNRRGNLQETQYF
>TRBJ2-5|-|TRBV10-1|TRBD1
TGCGCCAGCAGTGGACAGGGTGAGACCCAGTACTTC
CASSGQGETQYF
>TRBJ2-3|-|TRBV9|TRBD1
TGTGCCAGCAGCGTAGCAGGACAGGGGGCCTTAGATACGCAGTATTTT
CASSVAGQGALDTQYF
>TRBJ2-1|-|TRBV4-2|TRBD2
TGTGCCAGCAGCCAAGATCCGGGAGGGCCCTTACACGTCAATGAGCAGTTCTTC
CASSQDPGGPLHVNEQFF
>TRBJ2-1|few|TRBV7-2|TRBD2
TGTGCCAGCAGCTTAGAGGCAGGGAGGGCTGAGCAGTTCTTC
CASSLEAGRAEQFF
>TRBJ1-3|-|TRBV28|-
TGTGCCAGCAGCTCTCCGGGGTCCTCTGGAAACACCATATATTTT
CASSSPGSSGNTIYF
>TRBJ1-2|-|TRBV7-8|-
TGTGCCAGCAGCCGGACGGCGGTGGAGCCGCTCTATGGCTACACCTTC
CASSRTAVEPLYGYTF
>TRBJ2-2|many|TRBV19|TRBD1
TGTGCCAGTAGTATAGTCGGACAGGGGATTAACACCGGGGAGCTGTTTTTT
CASSIVGQGINTGELFF
>TRBJ2-1|-|TRBV10-1|-
TGCGCCAACCGGTCCTCTCTAAGACAGTACAATGAGCAGTTCTTC
CANRSSLRQYNEQFF
>TRBJ2-2|-|TRBV2|TRBD1
TGTGCCAGCAGCTGGACAGGGGACACCGGGGAGCTGTTTTTT
CASSWTGDTGELFF
>TRBJ2-7|-|TRBV7-2|TRBD2
TGTGCCAGCAGCCCGTTGTTAGCGGGAGAAAGATTGTACGAGCAGTACTTC
CASSPLLAGERLYEQYF
>TRBJ2-1|-|TRBV7-6|TRBD2
TGTGCCAGCAGCTCAGGACTAGCGGGAGTTAATGAGCAGTTCTTC
CASSSGLAGVNEQFF
>TRBJ2-1|once|TRBV28|TRBD1
TGTGCCAGCAGTTTAACAACCGGGACAGGGGACGATGAGCAGTTCTTC
CASSLTTGTGDDEQFF
>TRBJ2-7|-|TRBV15|TRBD2
TGTGCCACCAGCAGAGTGGGGGGGACTAGCGGGAGTTGGCAGTACTTC
CATSRVGGTSGSWQYF
>TRBJ1-2|-|TRBV6-5|TRBD1
TGTGCCAGCAGTTACGACAGGGTCTATGGCTACACCTTC
CASSYDRVYGYTF
>TRBJ2-6|-|TRBV27|-
TGTGCCAGCAGCGTGAGCTCCGGGGCCAACGTCCTGACTTTC
CASSVSSGANVLTF
>TRBJ2-7|-|TRBV6-5|-
TGTGCCAGCAGTTACTCGATCGGGACTGCCTACGAGCAGTACTTC
CASSYSIGTAYEQYF
>TRBJ2-1|-|TRBV11-2|TRBD2
TGTGCCAGCAGCGGTAGACTAGCGGGAGGGACTAGCTCCTACAATGAGCAGTTCTTC
CASSGRLAGGTSSYNEQFF
>TRBJ2-1|-|TRBV6-1|TRBD2
TGTGCCAGCAGTGAAGAGGGACTAGCGGGAGGTTCTCCCTACAATGAGCAGTTCTTC
CASSEEGLAGGSPYNEQFF
>TRBJ2-2|once|TRBV7-8|TRBD2
TGTGCCAGCAGCTTAGCGGGGAGGGTCACCGGGGAGCTGTTTTTT
CASSLAGRVTGELFF
>TRBJ2-1|-|TRBV9|-
TGTGCCAGCAGCTCAGACAGGAACTACAATGAGCAGTTCTTC
CASSSDRNYNEQFF
>TRBJ1-6|-|TRBV2|-
TGTGCCAGCATGGCGGACACGCGGAGCTCCTATAATTCACCCCTCCACTTT
CASMADTRSSYNSPLHF
>TRBJ2-5|-|TRBV27|TRBD2
TGTGCCAGCAGTTTATCAGCCTCGACTAGCGGGAGTCCAGAGACCCAGTACTTC
CASSLSASTSGSPETQYF
>TRBJ1-4|few|TRBV6-1|TRBD1
TGTGCCAGCAGTGAGGGGACAGCGAGTGAAAAACTGTTTTTT
CASSEGTASEKLFF
>TRBJ2-7|once|TRBV3-1/TRBV3-2|TRBD2
TGTGCCAGCAGCCAAGATCCTAGCGGGAGTCGATACGAGCAGTACTTC
CASSQDPSGSRYEQYF
>TRBJ2-2|-|TRBV7-9|TRBD2
TGTGCCAGCAGCCCGACTAGCGGGGGCACCGGGGAGCTGTTTTTT
CASSPTSGGTGELFF
>TRBJ2-2|-|TRBV6-5|-
TGTGCCAGCAGGCAACAGGCCGGGGAGCTGTTTTTT
CASRQQAGELFF
>TRBJ1-3|-|TRBV27|-
TGTGCCAGCAGTGGACCAGGGATCTCTGGAAACACCATATATTTT
CASSGPGISGNTIYF
>TRBJ1-1|-|TRBV19|-
TGTGCCAGTAGTATAGATGGGGGGACTGAAGCTTTCTTT
CASSIDGGTEAFF
>TRBJ2-1|-|TRBV5-1|TRBD2
TGCGCCAGCAGCTTGGGCGGGAGCTCCTACAATGAGCAGTTCTTC
CASSLGGSSYNEQFF
>TRBJ2-7|-|TRBV6-6|-
TGTGCCAGCAGATATGAGACTACGTCCTACGAGCAGTACTTC
CASRYETTSYEQYF
>TRBJ1-1|-|TRBV19|-
TGTGCCAGTAGTATTTGGGACACTTACACTGAAGCTTTCTTT
CASSIWDTYTEAFF
>TRBJ2-7|-|TRBV6-2/TRBV6-3|TRBD2
TGTGCCAGCAGTTACTATAGTACCCGGGACTACTCCTACGAGCAGTACTTC
CASSYYSTRDYSYEQYF
>TRBJ2-7|-|TRBV24-1|-
TGTGCCACCAGTGGTATCGGGAGCAGGGATTCCTACGAGCAGTACTTC
CATSGIGSRDSYEQYF
>TRBJ1-1|-|TRBV7-9|TRBD1
TGTGCCAGCAGCCCTCCGGACAGGGGATACACTGAAGCTTTCTTT
CASSPPDRGYTEAFF
>TRBJ2-1|-|TRBV7-9|TRBD1
TGTGCCTCCCAGCTGGGACAGTCATGGAACAATGAGCAGTTCTTC
CASQLGQSWNNEQFF
>TRBJ1-2|-|TRBV28|TRBD1
TGTGCCAGCTTCCCGGGACAGGATTTTAATGGCTACACCTTC
CASFPGQDFNGYTF